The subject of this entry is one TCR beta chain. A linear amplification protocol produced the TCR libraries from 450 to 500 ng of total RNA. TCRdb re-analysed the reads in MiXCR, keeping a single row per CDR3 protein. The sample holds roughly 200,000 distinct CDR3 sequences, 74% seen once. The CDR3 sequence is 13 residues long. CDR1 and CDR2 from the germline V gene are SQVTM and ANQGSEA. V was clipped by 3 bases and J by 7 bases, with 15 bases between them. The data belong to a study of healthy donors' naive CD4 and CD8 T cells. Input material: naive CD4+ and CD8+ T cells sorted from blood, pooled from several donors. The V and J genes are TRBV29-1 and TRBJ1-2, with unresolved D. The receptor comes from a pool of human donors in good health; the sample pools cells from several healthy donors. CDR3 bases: TGCAGCGTTGATTACCGAGGGAATAGTGGCTACACCTTC. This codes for CSVDYRGNSGYTF.